The entry below gives a single T cell receptor (beta chain) sequence along with its context. Its specificity is not known. The data stem from a study of T cell responses to AZD1222 COVID-19 vaccine. About the study: Analyses pooled second doses at about 4 or about 12 weeks. Study-wide findings and caveats: Spike as a whole was targeted by vaccine-associated CD4 TCRs, dominant at 160-218 and 743-854. Rises in breadth and depth of Spike-specific TCRs came after two AZD1222 doses. Donors in the cohort were predominantly white British and more often female, and clonal diversity was possibly underestimated.

Data came from immunoSEQ multiplex PCR; TCRdb stores just in-frame clones and leaves some out. Here the sample spans approximately 94,000 clones, approximately 91% being singletons. V lost 5 bases, J lost 2 bases, and 6 bases stayed unmatched. This CDR3 comprises 15 residues. Germline-derived CDR1 and CDR2 are SEHNR and FQNEAQ (reference sequence). The chain uses TRBV7-9 and TRBJ2-3, with 8 bases identical to TRBD2. The clonotype was recovered from an adult in good health. Sequencing was performed on peripheral blood, taken on day 0 of AZD1222 vaccination. The CDR3 nucleotides are TGTGCCAGCAGCCAGCGGGAGACTCTCACAGATACGCAGTATTTT. Its translation is CASSQRETLTDTQYF. Using reference TRBV7-9 and TRBJ2-3 for the parts outside the CDR3, the full variable domain is DTGVSQNPRHKITKRGQNVTFRCDPISEHNRLYWYRQTLGQGPEFLTYFQNEAQLEKSRLLSDRFSAERPKGSFSTLEIQRTEQGDSAMYLCASSQRETLTDTQYFGPGTRLTVL.